The present T cell receptor (beta chain) was sequenced within a study of vaccination effects on CD4 cells after COVID-19. Overall study findings and caveats: No early post-infection timepoints were available in the study, which also included few convalescent patients.

Profiled with immunoSEQ multiplex PCR; TCRdb holds only in-frame clones, not every one. The sample records about 22,000 clones, more than 65% being singletons. As for this clone: Its antigen is as yet unknown.

The CDR3 totals 17 residues. With 5 bases removed from V and 1 base from J, the gap between germline ends came to 20 bases. CDR1 and CDR2 (germline): SGHNT, YENEEA. Sequencing followed a ViraFEST assay step that expanded antigen-specific CD4+ T cells with viral peptide pools. Culture proceeded for nine to eleven days, and CD4+ T cells were then isolated. Each participant was administered two doses of either the BNT162b2 or the mRNA-1273 vaccine. On both days 3 and 7, half of the culture medium was replaced with IL-2 medium. Material: CD4+ T cells from PBMCs cultured with HCoV-NL63 spike peptides, obtained after COVID-19 vaccination. The sequence derives from a human donor who received a COVID-19 vaccine. The V call is TRBV11-3, the J call TRBJ1-1; the D is unclear. This CDR3 is CASSPRAWEGKNTEAFF. CDR3 sequence (DNA): TGTGCCAGCAGCCCCCGGGCCTGGGAGGGAAAGAACACTGAAGCTTTCTTT.